This T cell receptor beta chain originates from a study of neurological immune-mediated disorders. Synthesis of cDNA used 5'RACE (with 10-nucleotide random UMIs). TCRdb analysed the 5' RACE reads with MiXCR anew, one entry per CDR3 protein. The sample has over 60,000 distinct CDR3 sequences, approximately 5% seen once. This clonotype was seen many times. CDR3 length equals 15 residues. Germline assignment: CDR1 SGHRS and CDR2 YFSETQ. V lost 1 base and J 4 bases, leaving 15 bases between the germline ends. The origin of this receptor is a woman aged 65 to 85 with multiple sclerosis. The source material was PBMCs. This chain uses TRBV5-1 with TRBJ2-7, with a weak D call TRBD1 (5 bases). CDR3 DNA sequence: TGCGCCAGCAGCTTGATGGCAGGGAATCTGTACGAGCAGTACTTC. Residues: CASSLMAGNLYEQYF.